The sequence of this T cell receptor (beta chain) was determined in a study of T cell responses to AZD1222 COVID-19 vaccine. Findings of the study overall: Reports indicate that nearly half of spike-specific TCRs are directed at unmutated variant regions. At baseline, just a handful of AZD1222 recipients tested seropositive. White British donors predominated, females outnumbered males, and clonal diversity was possibly underestimated.

In regard to this clone: Its antigen remains unidentified.

With 6 bases removed from V and 3 bases from J, the gap between germline ends came to 2 bases. The CDR3 spans 10 residues. Germline-derived CDR1 and CDR2 are WSHSY and SAAADI. This table comes from immunoSEQ multiplex PCR, and its TCRdb copy is limited to in-frame clones, with some not included. The profile shows about 40,000 clones, over 80% of them singletons. V usage is TRBV10-2 and J usage is TRBJ1-2; D ambiguous. Here the sequenced sample was peripheral blood, taken 28 days after the second AZD1222 dose. The sequence came from an adult who received the AZD1222 COVID-19 vaccine. The CDR3 sequence is CASRDYGYTF. CDR3 DNA: TGCGCCAGCAGGGACTATGGCTACACCTTC.